This T cell receptor beta chain appears in the sequencing data of a study of CD8 T cells in Susac syndrome. The CD8+ and CD4+ T cells were negatively isolated, with the TEMRA cells enriched by FACS. The J segment lost 4 bases and the V segment lost 4 bases, leaving 4 bases of the junction unmatched. Germline V gives CDR1 SGHNT, CDR2 YYREEE (reference sequence). The CDR3 length is 13 residues. Reverse transcription used roughly 0.45 to 1 ug RNA and random hexamers. With immunoSEQ multiplex PCR, TCR beta CDR3 was amplified across 54 Vbeta and 13 Jbeta. Using its own MiXCR run on the immunoSEQ multiplex PCR reads, TCRdb lists one record per CDR3 protein. The table lists tens of thousands of distinct CDR3 sequences, approximately 93% of them singletons, with around 0.45% in the top ten.

This clonotype originated in a human donor with Susac syndrome. Sequenced sample: CD8+ T cells from PBMCs. The chain combines TRBV5-4 with TRBJ1-2, with 7 bases lining up with TRBD1. CDR3 residues: CASSLTGAYGYTF. The DNA of the CDR3 is TGTGCCAGCAGCCTTACAGGGGCCTATGGCTACACCTTC.